Shown below are 29 T cell receptor beta chains from a single sample sequenced in a study of identical twins. TCRdb passed the 5' RACE reads through MiXCR, listing each CDR3 protein once. The sample carries roughly 1.6 million distinct CDR3 sequences, about 30% recorded once. The material sequenced was cord blood. The receptor source for this set is a newborn girl in good health.

The rearrangement links TRBV3-1 to TRBJ2-1; TRBD2 matches 10 bases. Germline values: CDR1 LGHDT, CDR2 YNNKEL (reference sequence). J gave up 8 bases and V 4 bases, and 11 bases lay outside the gene matches. The CDR3 totals 16 residues. CDR3 nucleotide sequence: TGTGCCAGCAGCCCGTACATAGCGGGAGGAGGCGATGAGCAGTTCTTC. It is translated as CASSPYIAGGGDEQFF.

The chain's CDR3 is CASSIQGITGELFF. CDR3 DNA sequence: TGTGCCAGTAGTATACAGGGGATCACCGGGGAGCTGTTTTTT. The chain couples TRBV19 to TRBJ2-2; possible D gene TRBD1, 6 bases. V was shortened by 2 bases and J by 4 bases, with 8 bases between the two germline ends. Germline CDR1 LNHDA, CDR2 SQIVND (reference sequence). The CDR3 runs to 14 residues.

This clonotype was observed a handful of times. The J gene is TRBJ2-5, the V gene TRBV27; D is ambiguous. This CDR3 contains 13 residues. V gave up 5 bases and J gave up 2 bases, with 9 bases separating them. Germline values: CDR1 MNHEY, CDR2 SMNVEV (reference sequence). CDR3: CASSMAHQETQYF. CDR3 sequence (DNA): TGTGCCAGCAGTATGGCCCATCAAGAGACCCAGTACTTC.

The rearrangement uses TRBV20-1 and TRBJ1-1; 9 positions agree with TRBD1. After removal of 0 bases from V and 5 bases from J, the junction contained 7 bases not matched to a gene. The CDR3 length is 15 residues. The germline gives CDR1 DFQATT, CDR2 SNEGSKA (reference sequence). The CDR3 is CSAREGTGYKTEAFF. CDR3 DNA: TGCAGTGCTAGAGAGGGGACAGGGTATAAGACTGAAGCTTTCTTT.

V usage is TRBV14 and J usage is TRBJ2-1; the match to TRBD2 covers 9 bases. V was clipped by 6 bases and J by 9 bases; unmatched bases: 6. The CDR3 is 13 amino acids. Germline assignment: CDR1 SGHDN and CDR2 FVKESK. The CDR3 loop reads CASSPSGKSEQFF. The CDR3 bases are TGTGCCAGCAGTCCTAGCGGGAAGAGTGAGCAGTTCTTC.

CDR3: CSATTPGLGPDTQYF. The CDR3 nucleotides read TGCAGTGCTACAACCCCGGGACTAGGGCCAGATACGCAGTATTTT. The V call is TRBV20-1, the J call TRBJ2-3; the match to TRBD2 covers 8 bases. Per germline, CDR1 DFQATT and CDR2 SNEGSKA (reference sequence). V trimming: 4 bases; J trimming: 4 bases; junction bases outside the gene matches: 10. CDR3 size: 15 residues.

The chain employs TRBV10-3 and TRBJ2-5; maybe TRBD2 (5 bases). CDR3 length equals 13 residues. CDR1 and CDR2 (germline): ENHRY, SYGVKD. Trimming removed 4 bases from V and 8 bases from J, with 14 bases in between. CDR3 in amino acids: CAISVLGEGTQYF. CDR3 nucleotides: TGTGCCATCAGTGTCTTGGGAGAGGGAACCCAGTACTTC.

This clonotype was recorded many times. This chain uses TRBV12-3 or TRBV12-4 with TRBJ1-2; 7 bases line up with TRBD1. There are 17 residues in the CDR3. Unmatched junction bases numbered 11, after V lost 3 bases and J lost 1 base. CDR3 amino acids: CASSFEGQSPFNYGYTF. The CDR3 nucleotides are TGTGCCAGCAGTTTTGAGGGACAGAGTCCCTTTAACTATGGCTACACCTTC.

This clonotype showed up just a few times. The J gene is TRBJ2-3, the V gene TRBV20-1; TRBD2 is a possible D gene (5 bases). CDR3 length: 12 residues. Germline values: CDR1 DFQATT, CDR2 SNEGSKA (reference sequence). Trimming stripped 8 bases from V and 6 bases from J, with 15 bases between. The CDR3 region is CSSTREYDTQYF. DNA for the CDR3: TGCAGTTCCACGAGGGAATACGATACGCAGTATTTT.

The chain joins TRBV12-3 or TRBV12-4 to TRBJ2-7, with a tentative D call TRBD1 (5 bases). This CDR3 contains 15 residues. V was cut by 7 bases and J by 7 bases, with 23 bases left in between. The CDR3 DNA is TGTGCCAGCACCCTCTTAAGAGGACATCTGAAAGAGCAGTACTTC. Its translation: CASTLLRGHLKEQYF.

This clonotype was counted between two and nine times. The CDR3 loop is CAAGTSGINEQFF. The CDR3 DNA is TGTGCCGCCGGGACTAGCGGGATAAATGAGCAGTTCTTC. The chain combines TRBV24-1 with TRBJ2-1; 13 nucleotides agree with TRBD2. V dropped 12 bases and J dropped 7; count of bases not matched to a gene: 5. The CDR3 spans 13 residues. CDR1 is KGHDR and CDR2 is SFDVKD in the germline V gene.

This clonotype was seen a few times. The gene calls are TRBV20-1 and TRBJ2-1, with TRBD2 identical over 9 bases. V trimming: 0 bases; J trimming: 6 bases; junction bases outside the gene matches: 6. Germline lookup yields CDR1 DFQATT and CDR2 SNEGSKA (reference sequence). There are 15 residues in the CDR3. This CDR3 is CSARDPREGVNEQFF. CDR3 bases: TGCAGTGCTAGAGATCCGCGGGAGGGCGTCAATGAGCAGTTCTTC.

This clonotype showed up just a few times. V usage is TRBV2 and J usage is TRBJ2-1; 7 bases align to TRBD1. V trimming: 5 bases; J trimming: 15 bases; junction bases outside the gene matches: 19. The germline CDR1 and CDR2 sequences are SNHLY and FYNNEI. The CDR3 loop spans 15 amino acids. CDR3 amino acids: CASSYKHSQGSPSFF. Written as DNA, the CDR3 is TGTGCCAGCAGTTACAAGCACTCACAGGGGAGTCCCTCGTTCTTC.

The V and J genes are TRBV20-1 and TRBJ2-1; 14 positions match TRBD2. There are 18 residues in the CDR3. Germline CDR1 and CDR2: DFQATT and SNEGSKA (reference sequence). The V and J ends lost 1 base and 4 bases, in that order; junction bases with no gene match: 9. This chain's CDR3 is CSARVKRGLAGEYNEQFF. The CDR3 DNA is TGCAGTGCTAGAGTAAAACGGGGACTAGCGGGAGAGTACAATGAGCAGTTCTTC.

A few counts support this clonotype. The rearrangement links TRBV14 to TRBJ2-7; D is unresolved. The CDR3 consists of 13 residues. Germline V CDR1 and CDR2: SGHDN, FVKESK. V lost 1 base, J lost 6 bases, and 10 bases lay in between. This chain's CDR3 is CASSQVVGIEQYF. The CDR3 nucleotides read TGTGCCAGCAGCCAAGTAGTAGGGATCGAGCAGTACTTC.

This clonotype has just one count. This sequence joins TRBV7-2 and TRBJ2-3; D is unclear. Germline V gene sequence: CDR1 SGHTA, CDR2 FQGNSA. V was clipped by 3 bases and J by 5 bases, with 12 bases between them. This CDR3 region has 14 residues. For the CDR3, the DNA is TGTACCAGCAGCTTGAGGTTTTTGGGAGATACGCAGTATTTT. It translates to CTSSLRFLGDTQYF.

This clonotype was found a few times. This may arise from a read error, as a much more abundant clone is one base away. The chain combines TRBV5-1 with TRBJ2-4; 9 bases match TRBD1. Germline V CDR1 and CDR2: SGHRS, YFSETQ. J was trimmed by 2 bases and V by 4 bases; bases with no gene match: 4. This CDR3 is built from 15 residues. This chain's CDR3 is CASSPGQGPKNIQYF. The CDR3, as DNA: TGCGCCAGCAGCCCTGGACAGGGGCCCAAAAACATTCAGTACTTC.

The chain is built from TRBV4-2 and TRBJ2-3; 8 bases align to TRBD1. The ends lost 0 bases at V and 6 bases at J; junction bases unmatched: 8. Germline lookup yields CDR1 LGHNA and CDR2 YNFKEQ. There are 16 residues in the CDR3. In nucleotides, the CDR3 is TGTGCCAGCAGCCAAGAAGGGTCACGGACAGGGGATACGCAGTATTTT. Its translation: CASSQEGSRTGDTQYF.

J is TRBJ2-1 and V is TRBV7-9, with a possible D match to TRBD2 (5 bases). Germline V gives CDR1 SEHNR, CDR2 FQNEAQ (reference sequence). The CDR3 is made up of 15 amino acids. The V gene lost 5 bases and the J gene lost 0 bases, with 11 bases spanning the gap. CDR3 in amino acids: CASSTTGISYNEQFF. CDR3 DNA: TGTGCCAGCAGCACGACCGGGATCTCCTACAATGAGCAGTTCTTC. Full variable domain (missing parts from reference TRBV7-9 and TRBJ2-1): DTGVSQNPRHKITKRGQNVTFRCDPISEHNRLYWYRQTLGQGPEFLTYFQNEAQLEKSRLLSDRFSAERPKGSFSTLEIQRTEQGDSAMYLCASSTTGISYNEQFFGPGTRLTVL.

In this sample, this clonotype turned up many times. The V gene is TRBV10-3, the J gene TRBJ1-2; D is possibly TRBD1 (6 bases). The CDR3 totals 14 residues. Deletions cut 8 bases from V and 2 bases from J, with 15 bases between. Germline V gene data show CDR1 as ENHRY and CDR2 as SYGVKD. In nucleotides, the CDR3 is TGTGCCATCGGGGCTAATGGACAGAACTATGGCTACACCTTC. It is translated as CAIGANGQNYGYTF.

This clonotype was seen once. J is TRBJ2-5 and V is TRBV12-3 or TRBV12-4; possible D gene TRBD1, 6 bases. The closer fit of TRBJ2-7 to the DNA end suggests the J call may be wrong. The CDR3 has 13 amino acids. CDR3 residues: CASGDRRTYEQYF. The DNA for the CDR3 is TGTGCCAGCGGAGACAGGAGGACCTACGAGCAGTACTTC.

This chain joins TRBV12-3 or TRBV12-4 and TRBJ1-1; D is perhaps TRBD1 (5 bases). V was cut by 3 bases and J by 6 bases, with 17 bases left in between. The CDR3 spans 15 residues. The CDR3 DNA sequence: TGTGCCAGCAGTTTCTGGGACGGACCTAGGGCTGAAGCTTTCTTT. Protein sequence: CASSFWDGPRAEAFF.

The V gene is TRBV6-1, the J gene TRBJ1-1, with a weak D call TRBD1 (5 bases). This CDR3 is 14 amino acids long. Trimming stripped 5 bases from V and 7 bases from J, with 17 bases between. Germline CDR1 is MNHNS and CDR2 is SASEGT. The chain's CDR3 is CASSLKGPTDEAFF. In nucleotides, the CDR3 is TGTGCCAGCAGTCTCAAGGGGCCGACAGATGAAGCTTTCTTT.

This chain links TRBV20-1 with TRBJ2-3; TRBD2 matches 8 bases. CDR3 length: 17 amino acids. Unmatched junction bases numbered 11, after V lost 3 bases and J lost 0 bases. Per germline, CDR1 DFQATT and CDR2 SNEGSKA (reference sequence). The chain's CDR3 is CSASISGKPASTDTQYF. In DNA form, the CDR3 reads TGCAGTGCTAGCATTAGCGGGAAACCGGCTAGCACAGATACGCAGTATTTT.

In DNA form, the CDR3 reads TGTGCCAGCAGTCCGCCGGGACTCAACACCGGGGAGCTGTTTTTT. Encoded protein: CASSPPGLNTGELFF. The chain recombines TRBV12-3 or TRBV12-4 with TRBJ2-2, with a possible D match to TRBD2 (6 bases). CDR3 size: 15 residues. Trimming removed 5 bases from V and 2 bases from J, with 12 bases in between.

This rearrangement joins TRBV29-1 to TRBJ2-1; D unclear. The DNA end lines up better with TRBJ2-7; the J call may be wrong. Germline CDR1 is SQVTM and CDR2 is ANQGSEA. The CDR3 runs 14 residues. For the CDR3, the DNA is TGCAGCGCTACCTCCGACTTCTCCTACAATGAGCAGTACTTC. Its translation: CSATSDFSYNEQYF.

This clonotype was observed a few times. This sequence joins TRBV5-6 and TRBJ1-2, with TRBD1 matching over 7 bases. CDR1 is SGHDT, CDR2 YYEEEE, per germline. The CDR3 length is 16 residues. Trimming removed 4 bases from V and 6 bases from J; junction bases left unmatched: 15. CDR3 DNA: TGTGCCAGCAGCCGCCTTAGGAGTGAGGGGGCAGATGGCTACACCTTC. This codes for CASSRLRSEGADGYTF.

This clonotype occurred a few times. The J gene is TRBJ2-1, the V gene TRBV4-2; 7 nucleotides match TRBD2. The junction had 11 bases not matched to a gene; V was cut back by 0 bases and J by 6 bases. The CDR3 loop spans 17 amino acids. Germline V CDR1 and CDR2: LGHNA, YNFKEQ. CDR3 residues: CASSQDNTGLMINEQFF. The CDR3 nucleotides are TGTGCCAGCAGCCAAGATAATACGGGACTAATGATCAATGAGCAGTTCTTC.

The gene calls are TRBV5-8 and TRBJ2-3, with 7 nucleotides matching TRBD2. Germline V gene sequence: CDR1 SGHTS, CDR2 YDEGEE. The CDR3 totals 16 residues. Trimming removed 0 bases from V and 0 bases from J; junction bases left unmatched: 4. CDR3 amino acids: CASSLARGVSTDTQYF. The CDR3 DNA is TGTGCCAGCAGCTTGGCACGGGGGGTGAGCACAGATACGCAGTATTTT.